This TCR beta chain was retrieved from a study of cytomegalovirus exposure and HLA in healthy donors. To note about this clone: Its antigen is unknown.

Notes on the study in general: Cytomegalovirus association was assigned to some 160 TCR beta chains.

Researchers ran the PCR with 60 Vbeta and 13 Jbeta primers. Method: immunoSEQ multiplex PCR; TCRdb's copy keeps in-frame clones and lacks some. This sample's table reports 70,000 or so clones. This clonotype was sampled from a boy aged 10-17 years in good health and CMV-seronegative. Sequences were obtained from PBMCs.

The CDR3 DNA follows: TGTGCCAGCAGCTTAACGGGTAGCAATCAGCCCCAGCATTTT. Amino acid sequence: CASSLTGSNQPQHF. The J gene is TRBJ1-5, the V gene TRBV7-6; no firm D call. The CDR3 totals 14 residues. The V and J ends lost 2 bases and 0 bases respectively, with 5 bases between them. In germline, CDR1 is SGHVS, CDR2 FNYEAQ.